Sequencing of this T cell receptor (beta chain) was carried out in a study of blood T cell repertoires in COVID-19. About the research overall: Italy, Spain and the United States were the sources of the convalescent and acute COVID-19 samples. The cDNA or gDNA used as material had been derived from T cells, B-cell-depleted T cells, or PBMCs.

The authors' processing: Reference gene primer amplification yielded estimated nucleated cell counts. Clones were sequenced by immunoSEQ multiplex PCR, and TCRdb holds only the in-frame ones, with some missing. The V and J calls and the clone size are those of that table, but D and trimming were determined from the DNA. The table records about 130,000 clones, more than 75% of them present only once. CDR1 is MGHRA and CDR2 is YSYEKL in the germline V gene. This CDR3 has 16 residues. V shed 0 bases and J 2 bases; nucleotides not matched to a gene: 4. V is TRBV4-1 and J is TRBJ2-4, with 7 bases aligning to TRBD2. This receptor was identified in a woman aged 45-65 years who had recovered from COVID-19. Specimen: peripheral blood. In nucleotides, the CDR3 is TGCGCCAGCAGCCAAGATAGAGCGGGACCCAAAAACATTCAGTACTTC. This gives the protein CASSQDRAGPKNIQYF.